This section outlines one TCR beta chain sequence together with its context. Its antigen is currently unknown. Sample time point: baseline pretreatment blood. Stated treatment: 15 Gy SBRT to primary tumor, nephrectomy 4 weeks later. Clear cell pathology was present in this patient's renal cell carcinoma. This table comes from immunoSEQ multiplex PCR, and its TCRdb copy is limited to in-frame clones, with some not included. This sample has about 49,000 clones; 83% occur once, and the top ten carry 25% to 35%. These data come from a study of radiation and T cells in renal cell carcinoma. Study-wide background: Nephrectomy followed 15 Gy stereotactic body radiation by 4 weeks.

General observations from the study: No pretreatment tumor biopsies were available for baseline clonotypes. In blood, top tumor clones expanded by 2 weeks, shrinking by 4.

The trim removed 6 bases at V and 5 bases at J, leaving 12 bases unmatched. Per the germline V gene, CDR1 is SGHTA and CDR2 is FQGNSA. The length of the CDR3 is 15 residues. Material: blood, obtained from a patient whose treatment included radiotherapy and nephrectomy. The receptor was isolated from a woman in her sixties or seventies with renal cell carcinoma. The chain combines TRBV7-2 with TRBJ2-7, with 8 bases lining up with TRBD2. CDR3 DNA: TGTGCCAGCAGGGGACGAGCGGGAGAAGTGGACGAGCAGTACTTC. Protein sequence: CASRGRAGEVDEQYF.